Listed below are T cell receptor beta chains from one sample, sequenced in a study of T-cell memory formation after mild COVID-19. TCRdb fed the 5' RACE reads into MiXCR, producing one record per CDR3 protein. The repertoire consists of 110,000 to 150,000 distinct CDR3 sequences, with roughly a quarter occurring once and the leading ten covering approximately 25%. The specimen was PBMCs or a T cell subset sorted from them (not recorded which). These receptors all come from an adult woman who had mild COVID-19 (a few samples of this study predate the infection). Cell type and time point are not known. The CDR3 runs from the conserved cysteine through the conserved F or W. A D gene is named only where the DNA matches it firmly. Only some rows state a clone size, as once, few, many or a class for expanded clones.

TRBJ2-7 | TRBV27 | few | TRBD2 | CASSSLSSGGYYEQYF | TGTGCCAGCAGTTCACTCAGTAGCGGGGGGTACTACGAGCAGTACTTC
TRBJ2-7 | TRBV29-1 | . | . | CSVEEGPSYEQYF | TGCAGCGTTGAAGAGGGTCCCTCCTACGAGCAGTACTTC
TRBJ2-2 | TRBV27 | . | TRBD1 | CASSLDWGQGLTGELFF | TGTGCCAGCAGTTTAGACTGGGGACAGGGGCTCACCGGGGAGCTGTTTTTT
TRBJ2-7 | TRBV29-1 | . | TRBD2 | CSVAGSGRVYEQYF | TGCAGCGTTGCGGGTAGCGGGAGAGTCTACGAGCAGTACTTC
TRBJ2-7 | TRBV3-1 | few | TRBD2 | CASSPSSGGVHEQYF | TGTGCCAGCAGCCCATCTAGCGGGGGGGTCCACGAGCAGTACTTC
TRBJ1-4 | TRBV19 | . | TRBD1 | CASGLGLGTEGEKLFF | TGTGCCAGCGGCTTGGGACTCGGGACAGAGGGTGAAAAACTGTTTTTT
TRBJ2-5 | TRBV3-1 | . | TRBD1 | CASSQDRQGAHETQYF | TGTGCCAGCAGCCAAGATCGCCAGGGGGCTCACGAGACCCAGTACTTC
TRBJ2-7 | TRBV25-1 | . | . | CASSARELYYEQYF | TGTGCCAGCAGTGCCCGGGAGTTGTATTACGAGCAGTACTTC
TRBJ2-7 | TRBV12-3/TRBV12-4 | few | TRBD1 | CASKPGQGPYEQYF | TGTGCCAGCAAACCGGGACAGGGCCCCTACGAGCAGTACTTC
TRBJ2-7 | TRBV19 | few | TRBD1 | CASSIGTGDYEQYF | TGTGCCAGTAGTATCGGGACAGGGGATTACGAGCAGTACTTC
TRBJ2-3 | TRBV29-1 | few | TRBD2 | CSPGLAGSDTQYF | TGCAGTCCGGGACTAGCGGGATCAGATACGCAGTATTTT
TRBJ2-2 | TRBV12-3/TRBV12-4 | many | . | CASTPRAGTRTGELFF | TGTGCCAGCACCCCCCGGGCCGGAACGAGAACCGGGGAGCTGTTTTTT
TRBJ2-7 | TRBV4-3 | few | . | CASSQADLGYEQYF | TGCGCCAGCAGCCAAGCAGATCTGGGCTACGAGCAGTACTTC
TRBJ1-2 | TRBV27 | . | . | CASSPQTYQGGGPHYGYTF | TGTGCCAGCAGTCCGCAAACATACCAGGGTGGAGGTCCCCACTATGGCTACACCTTC
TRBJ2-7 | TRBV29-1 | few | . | CSAILGGAESSYEQYF | TGCAGCGCCATACTGGGCGGAGCGGAAAGCTCCTACGAGCAGTACTTC
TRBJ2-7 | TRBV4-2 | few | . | CASSQDSTSDVYEQYF | TGTGCCAGCAGCCAAGATTCGACCTCGGACGTCTACGAGCAGTACTTC
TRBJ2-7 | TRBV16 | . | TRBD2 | CASSPLEGLSVLEQYF | TGTGCCAGCAGCCCACTAGAGGGACTATCTGTTTTGGAGCAGTACTTC
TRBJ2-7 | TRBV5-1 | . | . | CASSFNYNYEQYF | TGCGCCAGCAGCTTTAACTATAACTACGAGCAGTACTTC
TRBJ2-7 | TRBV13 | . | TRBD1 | CASSVTGGQQYF | TGTGCCAGCAGCGTGACAGGGGGCCAGCAGTACTTC
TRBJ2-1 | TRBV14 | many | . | CASSQGTSYNEQFF | TGTGCCAGCAGCCAGGGAACGAGCTACAATGAGCAGTTCTTC
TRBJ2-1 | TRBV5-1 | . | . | CASSGGYEQFF | TGCGCCAGCAGCGGGGGCTATGAGCAGTTCTTC
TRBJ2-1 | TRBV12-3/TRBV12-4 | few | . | CASSSQGGAYNEQFF | TGTGCCAGCAGTTCCCAGGGGGGGGCCTACAATGAGCAGTTCTTC
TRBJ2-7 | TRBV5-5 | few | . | CASTWWRGEDEQYF | TGTGCCAGCACCTGGTGGCGGGGCGAAGACGAGCAGTACTTC
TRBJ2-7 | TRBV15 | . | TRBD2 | CATSSRLAGPYEQYF | TGTGCCACCAGCAGCCGACTAGCGGGGCCCTACGAGCAGTACTTC
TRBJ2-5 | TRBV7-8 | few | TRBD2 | CASSPTGGRRQETQYF | TGTGCCAGCAGCCCCACGGGGGGGCGAAGACAAGAGACCCAGTACTTC
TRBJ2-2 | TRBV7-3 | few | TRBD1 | CASSELGTGAPGELFF | TGTGCCAGCAGTGAATTGGGGACAGGGGCCCCCGGGGAGCTGTTTTTT
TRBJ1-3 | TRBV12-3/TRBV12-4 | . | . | CASSSPGVTGHSGNTIYF | TGTGCCAGCAGTTCCCCAGGGGTTACCGGCCATTCTGGAAACACCATATATTTT
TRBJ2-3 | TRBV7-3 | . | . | CASSLKGVSTDTQYF | TGTGCCAGCAGCTTAAAGGGGGTTAGCACAGATACGCAGTATTTT
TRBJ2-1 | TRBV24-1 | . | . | CATSDRGSYNEQFF | TGTGCCACCAGTGATCGGGGCTCCTACAATGAGCAGTTCTTC
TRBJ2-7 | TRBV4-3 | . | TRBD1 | CASSQDRGQGSNEQYF | TGCGCCAGCAGCCAAGATCGGGGACAGGGAAGTAACGAGCAGTACTTC
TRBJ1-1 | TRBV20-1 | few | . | CSVPRSTEAFF | TGCAGTGTTCCCCGGTCCACTGAAGCTTTCTTT